The 2 T cell receptor beta chains below were found in one sample sequenced in a study of OX40 agonist ivuxolimab in advanced cancers. The assay was immunoSEQ multiplex PCR, and TCRdb's table has in-frame clones only and misses some. The sample consists of more than 100,000 clones, about 94% of them appearing once. The sample consisted of CD4+ or CD8+ T cells sorted from blood, taken in a trial of the OX40 agonist ivuxolimab. These receptor sequences come from an adult with an advanced solid tumor such as melanoma, head and neck, liver or kidney cancer.

The V call is TRBV7-8, the J call TRBJ2-2, with D perhaps TRBD1 (6 bases). The CDR3 is 15 amino acids. V lost 5 bases and J lost 1, with 11 bases in between. Germline V gene lookup returns CDR1 SGHVS and CDR2 FQNEAQ. The CDR3 protein is CASSRDRLNTGELFF. The CDR3 DNA follows: TGTGCCAGCAGCCGCGACAGGCTGAACACCGGGGAGCTGTTTTTT.

The chain uses TRBV12-5 and TRBJ1-3; 7 bases align to TRBD1. The CDR3 extends over 15 amino acids. The germline gives CDR1 LGHNT, CDR2 FRNRAP. With 8 bases clipped from V and 2 bases from J, the junction kept 9 bases outside the gene matches. The CDR3 DNA is TGTGCTAGTTCAATCACAGGGGCCGCTGGAAACACCATATATTTT. It codes for CASSITGAAGNTIYF. Drawing the rest from reference TRBV12-5 and TRBJ1-3, the complete variable domain is DARVTQTPRHKVTEMGQEVTMRCQPILGHNTVFWYRQTMMQGLELLAYFRNRAPLDDSGMPKDRFSAEMPDATLATLKIQPSEPRDSAVYFCASSITGAAGNTIYFGEGSWLTVV.